Listed below are T cell receptor beta chains from one sample, sequenced in a study of OX40 agonist ivuxolimab in advanced cancers. The method was immunoSEQ multiplex PCR; TCRdb's version includes in-frame clones alone and lacks a portion of them. The repertoire includes more than 60,000 clones, roughly 87% of them detected once, and approximately 3.5% sits in the top ten. This specimen consisted of CD4+ or CD8+ T cells sorted from blood, obtained in a trial of the OX40 agonist ivuxolimab. The receptors were sampled from an adult with an advanced solid tumor such as melanoma, head and neck, liver or kidney cancer. Both conserved end residues are part of each CDR3. The D gene is left open where the match is weak. Clone size, where shown, is once, few, many, or a class for clones that have expanded.

D gene,J gene,V gene,clone size,CDR3 protein,CDR3 DNA
.,TRBJ1-1,TRBV28,.,CASSVTQGMGTEAFF,TGTGCCAGCAGTGTAACACAGGGTATGGGCACTGAAGCTTTCTTT
.,TRBJ2-2,TRBV7-6,once,CASSLIPTGELFF,TGTGCCAGCAGCTTAATTCCCACCGGGGAGCTGTTTTTT
.,TRBJ2-1,TRBV5-1,.,CASSLDGQTPLEQFF,TGCGCCAGCAGCTTGGACGGACAGACTCCTCTGGAGCAGTTCTTC
.,TRBJ2-4,TRBV30,few,CASKGLAGENIQYF,TGTGCCTCTAAGGGGCTAGCTGGTGAAAACATTCAGTACTTC
TRBD2,TRBJ2-7,TRBV9,.,CASSAKMGGTSYSYEQYF,TGTGCCAGCAGCGCCAAGATGGGAGGGACTAGCTATTCCTACGAGCAGTACTTC
TRBD2,TRBJ2-5,TRBV7-7,.,CASSPTAGGRETQYF,TGTGCTAGCAGCCCGACAGCGGGGGGGCGGGAGACCCAGTACTTC
.,TRBJ1-1,TRBV7-6,.,CASSLAGSNTEAFF,TGTGCCAGCAGCTTAGCGGGTTCGAACACTGAAGCTTTCTTT
.,TRBJ1-3,TRBV10-3,.,CAINRTPGNTIYF,TGTGCCATCAATCGGACGCCAGGAAACACCATATATTTT
TRBD1,TRBJ1-3,TRBV6-5,once,CASNLQGAGNTIYF,TGTGCCAGCAATCTACAGGGGGCTGGAAACACCATATATTTT
.,TRBJ2-5,TRBV5-6,once,CASSLGEGGETQYF,TGTGCCAGCAGCTTGGGTGAAGGAGGAGAGACCCAGTACTTC
TRBD2,TRBJ2-7,TRBV5-8,.,CASSPIPGGEQYF,TGTGCCAGCAGCCCTATTCCGGGAGGCGAGCAGTACTTC
TRBD2,TRBJ2-5,TRBV4-1,.,CASSQDPNLAGGQETQYF,TGCGCCAGCAGCCAAGATCCCAATCTAGCGGGGGGACAAGAGACCCAGTACTTC
.,TRBJ1-4,TRBV6-1,.,CASSEIGLNEKLFF,TGTGCCAGCAGTGAAATTGGACTGAATGAAAAACTGTTTTTT
TRBD2,TRBJ2-5,TRBV5-4,.,CASSSRLAEETQYF,TGTGCCAGCAGCTCTCGACTAGCGGAAGAGACCCAGTACTTC
.,TRBJ1-1,TRBV7-9,.,CASSLEGGSEAFF,TGTGCCAGCAGCTTAGAAGGGGGATCTGAAGCTTTCTTT
TRBD2,TRBJ2-3,TRBV28,few,CASSPGRGVGTDTQYF,TGTGCCAGCAGTCCGGGGCGGGGGGTAGGCACAGATACGCAGTATTTT
.,TRBJ1-1,TRBV27,few,CASSSFMHTEAFF,TGTGCCAGCAGTTCCTTCATGCACACTGAAGCTTTCTTT
.,TRBJ1-5,TRBV6-1,once,CASSDSQPQHF,TGTGCCAGCAGTGACAGTCAGCCCCAGCATTTT
.,TRBJ2-5,TRBV14,.,CANSQAPLETQYF,TGTGCCAACAGCCAAGCCCCCCTGGAGACCCAGTACTTC
TRBD1,TRBJ1-3,TRBV4-1,.,CASSQRGLAGNTIYF,TGCGCCAGCAGCCAGAGGGGGCTGGCAGGAAACACCATATATTTT
.,TRBJ1-2,TRBV14,.,CASSFYDRDYGYTF,TGTGCCAGCAGCTTTTACGACAGAGACTATGGCTACACCTTC
.,TRBJ2-1,TRBV11-3,.,CASSLVEGNEQFF,TGTGCCAGCAGCTTAGTGGAGGGCAATGAGCAGTTCTTC
TRBD1,TRBJ2-5,TRBV25-1,.,CASSEPQGAGETQYF,TGTGCCAGCAGTGAGCCCCAGGGGGCCGGCGAGACCCAGTACTTC
.,TRBJ1-1,TRBV28,once,CASSSASAEAFF,TGTGCCAGCAGCTCCGCCTCGGCCGAAGCTTTCTTT
.,TRBJ2-5,TRBV9,.,CASSVASGSWETQYF,TGTGCCAGCAGCGTAGCATCGGGTAGCTGGGAGACCCAGTACTTC
.,TRBJ1-3,TRBV18,.,CASSPTMGTTSGNTIYF,TGTGCCAGCTCACCTACTATGGGGACGACCTCTGGAAACACCATATATTTT
TRBD2,TRBJ2-1,TRBV5-1,.,CASSYPGLAGGQRSEQFF,TGCGCCAGCAGTTACCCGGGACTAGCGGGGGGGCAAAGGAGTGAGCAGTTCTTC
.,TRBJ1-2,TRBV27,few,CASSSGLGYGYTF,TGTGCCAGCAGTTCCGGGCTCGGCTATGGCTACACCTTC
TRBD2,TRBJ2-1,TRBV19,.,CASSQTRGSEQFF,TGTGCCAGTAGTCAAACGCGGGGGTCCGAGCAGTTCTTC
TRBD2,TRBJ2-1,TRBV7-9,.,CASSLALAGVNNEQFF,TGTGCCAGCAGCTTAGCGCTAGCGGGGGTGAACAATGAGCAGTTCTTC
TRBD1,TRBJ2-3,TRBV5-6,.,CASSGDRGGTDTQYF,TGTGCCAGCAGCGGGGACAGGGGAGGTACAGATACGCAGTATTTT
TRBD1,TRBJ2-6,TRBV6-1,.,CASRHRGSGANVLTF,TGTGCCAGCAGGCACAGGGGCTCTGGGGCCAACGTCCTGACTTTC
.,TRBJ1-5,TRBV12-1,.,CASSFKSSIQPQHF,TGTGCCAGCAGCTTCAAGTCGTCAATCCAGCCCCAGCATTTT
.,TRBJ1-2,TRBV19,medium-sized,CASSIVSSPGLYGYTF,TGTGCCAGTAGTATAGTTAGCTCCCCAGGGTTATATGGCTACACCTTC
.,TRBJ1-4,TRBV5-4,.,CASSLAGAQNEKLFF,TGTGCCAGCAGCTTGGCGGGGGCCCAAAATGAAAAACTGTTTTTT
TRBD2,TRBJ2-3,TRBV11-3,once,CASSGGGAGDTQYF,TGTGCCAGCAGCGGCGGGGGGGCTGGGGATACGCAGTATTTT
.,TRBJ1-2,TRBV30,once,CAWTFPPGRVVQDGYTF,TGTGCCTGGACCTTCCCACCCGGCAGGGTAGTTCAGGATGGCTACACCTTC
.,TRBJ1-4,TRBV18,.,CASSPDNSGKKLFF,TGTGCCAGCTCACCTGACAATAGCGGGAAAAAACTGTTTTTT
.,TRBJ2-6,TRBV6-1,.,CASPRDSGANVLTF,TGTGCCAGCCCGAGGGACTCTGGGGCCAACGTCCTGACTTTC
.,TRBJ1-2,TRBV6-5,.,CASRRDLGYTF,TGTGCCAGCAGAAGAGATTTGGGCTACACCTTC
TRBD1,TRBJ2-1,TRBV9,.,CASSVAGQGFREQFF,TGTGCCAGCAGCGTAGCAGGACAGGGGTTTCGGGAGCAGTTCTTC
TRBD1,TRBJ1-1,TRBV27,.,CASGSGTENTEAFF,TGTGCCAGCGGGAGCGGGACAGAGAACACTGAAGCTTTCTTT
.,TRBJ1-1,TRBV5-8,once,CASSAWGDTEAFF,TGTGCCAGCAGCGCCTGGGGGGACACTGAAGCTTTCTTT
.,TRBJ2-6,TRBV2,.,CASSKLISGANVLTF,TGTGCCAGCAGTAAACTAATCTCTGGGGCCAACGTCCTGACTTTC
.,TRBJ1-6,TRBV7-3,.,CASSPRGGSYNSPLHF,TGTGCCAGCAGCCCAAGAGGGGGTTCCTATAATTCACCCCTCCACTTT